Presented here are 19 T cell receptor beta chains from one specimen sequenced in a study of T cell responses to AZD1222 COVID-19 vaccine. Clones were sequenced by immunoSEQ multiplex PCR, and TCRdb holds only the in-frame ones, with some missing. The sample contains about 150,000 clones, around 93% of which appear only once. The material was peripheral blood, obtained on day 0 of AZD1222 vaccination. These TCRs come from an adult in good health.

The chain carries TRBV15 and TRBJ1-1, with D uncertain. The CDR3 is 14 amino acids. Germline V lookup: CDR1 LNHNV, CDR2 YYDKDF (reference sequence). Trimming took off 5 bases at V and 0 bases at J, with 10 bases between the two ends. The CDR3 reads CATSGRVMNTEAFF. The CDR3 DNA reads TGTGCCACCAGCGGCAGAGTAATGAACACTGAAGCTTTCTTT.

This chain connects TRBV9 to TRBJ1-1; TRBD1 is a possible D gene (5 bases). The CDR3 consists of 14 residues. The ends were cut back, 3 bases at V and 3 bases at J, with 12 bases in the middle. CDR1 and CDR2 from the germline V gene are SGDLS and YYNGEE. The CDR3 region has the DNA TGTGCCAGCAGCGCGAGGGGACGCGACACTGAAGCTTTCTTT. Translation gives CASSARGRDTEAFF.

The V gene is TRBV21-1, the J gene TRBJ1-1; the table's D call TRBD1 went unverified against the DNA. TRBV21-1 is termed a pseudogene. The CDR3 consists of 16 residues. CDR3: CASSKRSDRGDTEAFF. CDR3 in DNA: TGTGCCAGCAGCAAAAGGTCGGACAGAGGGGACACTGAAGCTTTCTTT.

This chain joins TRBV2 and TRBJ2-7; D gene ambiguous. V was shortened by 4 bases and J by 7 bases, with 17 bases between the two germline ends. The germline CDR1 and CDR2 sequences are SNHLY and FYNNEI. The CDR3 consists of 14 residues. DNA for the CDR3: TGTGCCAGCAGTGGGTCGGCATCGACTCGGGAGCAGTACTTC. Its translation: CASSGSASTREQYF.

The gene calls are TRBV18 and TRBJ2-7, with D possibly matching TRBD2 (5 bases). Germline V gene sequence: CDR1 KGHSH, CDR2 LQKENI. This CDR3 is 14 amino acids long. V lost 3 bases to trimming and J lost 0 bases, with 9 bases between them. This chain's CDR3 is CASSPEGSSYEQYF. The DNA for the CDR3 is TGTGCCAGCTCACCTGAGGGTAGCTCCTACGAGCAGTACTTC.

V usage is TRBV7-8 and J usage is TRBJ1-2; the D gene is possibly TRBD1 (5 bases). The germline CDR1 and CDR2 sequences are SGHVS and FQNEAQ. Between the trimmed V and J ends, which lost 5 bases and 6 bases, there was a span of 25 bases. This CDR3 contains 17 residues. CDR3 amino acids: CASSPWDLAVPLDGYTF. The DNA of the CDR3 is TGTGCCAGCAGCCCTTGGGACCTCGCGGTACCCTTGGATGGCTACACCTTC.

The chain carries TRBV27 and TRBJ2-1; 10 nucleotides match TRBD1. CDR3 length equals 15 residues. With 0 bases clipped from V and 4 bases from J, the junction kept 0 bases outside the gene matches. Germline loops: CDR1 MNHEY, CDR2 SMNVEV (reference sequence). The CDR3 DNA sequence: TGTGCCAGCAGTTTATCGGGACAGGGGTACAATGAGCAGTTCTTC. It translates to CASSLSGQGYNEQFF.

V is TRBV29-1 and J is TRBJ1-1; D is possibly TRBD1 (6 bases). In germline, CDR1 is SQVTM, CDR2 ANQGSEA. V shed 2 bases and J shed 2 bases, with 12 bases lying between them. This CDR3 is built from 14 residues. CDR3 sequence: CSVEKGDTNTEAFF. CDR3 nucleotides: TGCAGCGTTGAAAAGGGGGACACCAACACTGAAGCTTTCTTT.

This chain uses TRBV15 with TRBJ1-5; the D is unclear. The V and J ends lost 3 bases and 3 bases respectively, with 12 bases between them. Germline values: CDR1 LNHNV, CDR2 YYDKDF (reference sequence). This CDR3 contains 15 residues. CDR3 bases: TGTGCCACCAGCAGCGCGGGCCTACCCAATCAGCCCCAGCATTTT. Residues: CATSSAGLPNQPQHF.

The CDR3, as DNA: TGTGCCAGCAGCTTACAAAAGCGCACAGATACGCAGTATTTT. Its protein product is CASSLQKRTDTQYF. V gene TRBV11-2 combines with J gene TRBJ2-3; D remains ambiguous. Trimming cost V 2 bases and J 1 base, with 7 bases left between them. CDR1 and CDR2 (germline): SGHAT, FQNNGV. CDR3 length: 14 amino acids. The complete variable domain, with remaining parts taken from reference TRBV11-2 and TRBJ2-3, reads EAGVAQSPRYKIIEKRQSVAFWCNPISGHATLYWYQQILGQGPKLLIQFQNNGVVDDSQLPKDRFSAERLKGVDSTLKIQPAKLEDSAVYLCASSLQKRTDTQYFGPGTRLTVL.

This chain joins TRBV5-4 and TRBJ1-2; TRBD1 agrees at 7 bases. This CDR3 has 15 residues. Germline loops: CDR1 SGHNT, CDR2 YYREEE (reference sequence). J was trimmed by 7 bases and V by 4 bases; bases with no gene match: 13. The DNA for the CDR3 is TGTGCCAGCAGCACTATAGGGGGCGGAGGAGGTGGCTACACCTTC. Its translation is CASSTIGGGGGGYTF. Together with reference TRBV5-4 and TRBJ1-2, the CDR3 gives the full variable domain: ETGVTQSPTHLIKTRGQQVTLRCSSQSGHNTVSWYQQALGQGPQFIFQYYREEENGRGNFPPRFSGLQFPNYSSELNVNALELDDSALYLCASSTIGGGGGGYTFGSGTRLTVV.

Concerning this clone: The sample contains more than one DNA sequence encoding this CDR3. V gene TRBV5-1 combines with J gene TRBJ1-3, with TRBD1 as a possible D gene (5 bases). V was shortened by 0 bases and J by 3 bases, with 7 bases between the two germline ends. There are 14 residues in the CDR3. CDR1 is SGHRS and CDR2 is YFSETQ in the germline V gene. CDR3 in DNA: TGCGCCAGCAGCTTGGCAGGGTATGGAAACACCATATATTTT. Protein product: CASSLAGYGNTIYF.

The CDR3 nucleotides read TGTGCCAGCTCACCACAGGGCCAACTTATGAACACTGAAGCTTTCTTT. Its translation: CASSPQGQLMNTEAFF. The chain joins TRBV18 to TRBJ1-1; D is undetermined. The germline CDR1 and CDR2 sequences are KGHSH and LQKENI. The CDR3 contains 16 residues. Trimming took off 1 base at V and 0 bases at J, with 12 bases between the two ends.

This clone appeared once. A read error may account for a junction end that differs from germline. The genes are TRBV11-2 and TRBJ2-1; 8 nucleotides line up with TRBD1. This CDR3 has 14 amino acids. CDR1 SGHAT and CDR2 FQNNGV come from the germline V gene. The CDR3 region has the DNA TGTGCCAGCAGCATAGACAGGGGCAAAGGGGAGCAGTTCTTC. It is translated as CASSIDRGKGEQFF. Full variable domain (rest looked up from reference TRBV11-2 and TRBJ2-1): EAGVAQSPRYKIIEKRQSVAFWCNPISGHATLYWYQQILGQGPKLLIQFQNNGVVDDSQLPKDRFSAERLKGVDSTLKIQPAKLEDSAVYLCASSIDRGKGEQFFGPGTRLTVL.

This chain uses TRBV10-3 with TRBJ2-3; 11 nucleotides agree with TRBD2. The CDR3 extends over 13 amino acids. The J segment lost 5 bases and the V segment lost 8 bases, leaving 3 bases of the junction unmatched. Germline-derived CDR1 and CDR2 are ENHRY and SYGVKD. The CDR3 here is CAIGSGGVDTQYF. The CDR3 nucleotides are TGTGCCATCGGTAGCGGGGGGGTAGATACGCAGTATTTT.

V and J are TRBV6-5 and TRBJ2-1; unclear D gene. The CDR3 runs to 13 residues. V shed 5 bases and J shed 5 bases, with 10 bases lying between them. Germline V gene data show CDR1 as MNHEY and CDR2 as SVGAGI. The CDR3 region has the DNA TGTGCCAGCAGTAGGTTTCCAAACAATGAGCAGTTCTTC. Protein product: CASSRFPNNEQFF.

The chain carries TRBV19 and TRBJ1-1; D is unresolved. Trimming shortened V by 3 bases and J by 3 bases, and 11 bases separated the two germline ends. This CDR3 comprises 14 residues. CDR1 and CDR2 from the germline V gene are LNHDA and SQIVND (reference sequence). This CDR3 reads CASSIVGRHTEAFF. CDR3 nucleotide sequence: TGTGCCAGTAGTATTGTAGGCAGACACACTGAAGCTTTCTTT.

The chain carries TRBV7-3 and TRBJ2-1; 9 bases map to TRBD2. The CDR3 runs to 18 residues. Germline V gene data show CDR1 as SGHTA and CDR2 as FQGTGA. The V gene end was trimmed by 1 base and the J gene end by 6 bases; junction bases not matched to a gene: 13. The CDR3 spells CASSLNPRGAGGGNEQFF. CDR3 DNA: TGTGCCAGCAGCTTAAATCCCAGGGGAGCGGGGGGAGGCAATGAGCAGTTCTTC.

The V call is TRBV7-9, the J call TRBJ1-2; tentative D call: TRBD1 (6 bases). The germline V gene has CDR1 SEHNR and CDR2 FQNEAQ (reference sequence). CDR3 size: 16 residues. The ends were cut back, 5 bases at V and 2 bases at J, with 18 bases in the middle. The CDR3 reads CASSKRDTVMNYGYTF. The CDR3 DNA is TGTGCCAGCAGCAAGCGGGACACAGTCATGAACTATGGCTACACCTTC.